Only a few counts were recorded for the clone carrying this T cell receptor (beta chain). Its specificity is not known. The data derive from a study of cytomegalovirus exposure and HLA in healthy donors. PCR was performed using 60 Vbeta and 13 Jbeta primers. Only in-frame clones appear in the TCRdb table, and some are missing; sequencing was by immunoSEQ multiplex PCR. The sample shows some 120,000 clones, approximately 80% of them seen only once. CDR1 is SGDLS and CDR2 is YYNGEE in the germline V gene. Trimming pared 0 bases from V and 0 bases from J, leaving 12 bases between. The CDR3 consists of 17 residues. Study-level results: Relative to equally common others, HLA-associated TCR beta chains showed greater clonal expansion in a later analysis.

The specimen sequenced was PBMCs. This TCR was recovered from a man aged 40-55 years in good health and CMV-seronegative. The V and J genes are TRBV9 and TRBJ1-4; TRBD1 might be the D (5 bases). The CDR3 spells CASSVGVQDPTNEKLFF. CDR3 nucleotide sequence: TGTGCCAGCAGCGTAGGGGTACAGGACCCAACTAATGAAAAACTGTTTTTT.